This T cell receptor beta chain emerged from a study of blood T cell repertoires in COVID-19. Repertoires were generated with immunoSEQ multiplex PCR, while TCRdb's copy carries only in-frame clones and drops some. This table has roughly 60,000 clones, approximately 80% appearing once. V lost 6 bases, J lost 1 base, and 7 bases lay in between. The CDR3 covers 13 residues. Input material: peripheral blood. The rearrangement joins TRBV12-3 or TRBV12-4 to TRBJ1-5, with unresolved D. This clonotype was obtained from a human donor in a cohort sampled during active COVID-19. For the CDR3, the DNA is TGTGCCAGCAGCCCTTTCAGCAATCAGCCCCAGCATTTT. Translation: CASSPFSNQPQHF.